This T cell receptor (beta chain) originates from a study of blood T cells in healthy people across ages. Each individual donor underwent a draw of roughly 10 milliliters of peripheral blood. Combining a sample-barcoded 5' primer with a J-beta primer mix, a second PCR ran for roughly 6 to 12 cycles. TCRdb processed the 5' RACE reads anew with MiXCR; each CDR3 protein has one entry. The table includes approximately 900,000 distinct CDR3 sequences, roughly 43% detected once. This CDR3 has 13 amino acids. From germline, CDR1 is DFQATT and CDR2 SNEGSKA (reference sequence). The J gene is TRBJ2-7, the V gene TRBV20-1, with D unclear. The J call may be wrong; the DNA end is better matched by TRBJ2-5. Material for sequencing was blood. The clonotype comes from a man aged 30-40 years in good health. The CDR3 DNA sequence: TGCAGTGCTAGAGGGTGGGTAGGAGAGACCCAGTACTTC. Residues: CSARGWVGETQYF.